The 8 T cell receptor beta chains listed next were all sequenced from one sample in a study of blood T cells in healthy people across ages. A second PCR of roughly 6 to 12 cycles used a sample-barcoded 5' primer and a J-beta primer mix. MiXCR, applied by TCRdb to the 5' RACE reads, yields one record per CDR3 protein. Here the sample spans over 1.5 million distinct CDR3 sequences, less than 50% being singletons. The sequencing input was blood. These receptors all stem from a woman in her 40s in good health.

This chain uses TRBV6-5 with TRBJ2-3; D call uncertain. The germline V gene has CDR1 MNHEY and CDR2 SVGAGI. Trimming removed 6 bases from V and 5 bases from J, with 12 bases in between. The CDR3 length is 13 residues. The CDR3 DNA follows: TGTGCCAGCAGAAGAGGAGAGAAAGATACGCAGTATTTT. Its translation: CASRRGEKDTQYF.

This clonotype was seen a handful of times. The chain uses TRBV6-1 and TRBJ1-1; the match to TRBD1 covers 7 bases. The CDR3 is made up of 15 amino acids. Losses at the gene ends were 7 bases for V and 1 base for J; bases not matched to a gene: 9. The germline gives CDR1 MNHNS, CDR2 SASEGT. CDR3 protein: CASMKGTVTNTEAFF. The DNA of the CDR3 is TGTGCCAGCATGAAAGGGACAGTGACGAACACTGAAGCTTTCTTT.

The chain uses TRBV4-3 and TRBJ2-5, with D maybe TRBD1 (5 bases). The CDR3 runs 18 residues. V was clipped by 0 bases and J by 3 bases, with 20 bases between them. Germline CDR1 and CDR2: LGHNA and YSLEER. The CDR3 here is CASSQELSSGPLEETQYF. The DNA for the CDR3 is TGCGCCAGCAGCCAAGAGCTTAGTTCAGGGCCCCTAGAAGAGACCCAGTACTTC.

The rearrangement links TRBV5-1 to TRBJ1-2; 7 bases map to TRBD1. With V trimmed by 1 base and J by 6 bases, 15 bases remained unmatched. The germline gives CDR1 SGHRS, CDR2 YFSETQ. The CDR3 sequence is 17 residues long. The CDR3 region is CASSLSGRQGGYDGYTF. The CDR3 nucleotides are TGCGCCAGCAGCTTGTCTGGACGGCAGGGGGGTTATGATGGCTACACCTTC.

This sequence joins TRBV20-1 and TRBJ2-1, with 7 nucleotides matching TRBD1. V lost 2 bases, J lost 2 bases, and 9 bases stayed unmatched. In germline, CDR1 is DFQATT, CDR2 SNEGSKA (reference sequence). The CDR3 covers 16 residues. CDR3 in DNA: TGCAGTGCTAGATCGGGACGACAGGGTCCCTACAATGAGCAGTTCTTC. Amino acid sequence: CSARSGRQGPYNEQFF.

The rearrangement joins TRBV29-1 to TRBJ1-1; tentatively, D is TRBD1 (6 bases). Trimming removed 3 bases at V and 4 bases at J, with 15 bases between. This CDR3 spans 14 amino acids. The germline gives CDR1 SQVTM, CDR2 ANQGSEA. The CDR3 nucleotides read TGCAGCGTTGATACAGGGAACAGGGCCACTGAAGCTTTCTTT. Translating it yields CSVDTGNRATEAFF.

CDR3 sequence reads: CASSRDASSYNEQYF. The CDR3 bases are TGTGCCAGTAGTCGGGACGCCAGCTCCTACAATGAGCAGTACTTC. The chain recombines TRBV13 with TRBJ2-1, with D perhaps matching TRBD1 or TRBD2 (5 bases each). The assigned J gene may be wrong: the sequence end matches TRBJ2-7 better. This CDR3 spans 15 amino acids. The germline V gene has CDR1 PRHDT and CDR2 FYEKMQ (reference sequence).

This sequence joins TRBV7-2 and TRBJ1-1; the match to TRBD1 covers 9 bases. This CDR3 spans 18 amino acids. The J segment lost 5 bases and the V segment lost 0 bases, leaving 13 bases of the junction unmatched. Germline CDR1 and CDR2: SGHTA and FQGNSA. The CDR3 sequence is CASSLAGTGPGRRTEAFF. The CDR3 DNA sequence: TGTGCCAGCAGCTTAGCCGGGACAGGGCCGGGAAGAAGGACTGAAGCTTTCTTT.